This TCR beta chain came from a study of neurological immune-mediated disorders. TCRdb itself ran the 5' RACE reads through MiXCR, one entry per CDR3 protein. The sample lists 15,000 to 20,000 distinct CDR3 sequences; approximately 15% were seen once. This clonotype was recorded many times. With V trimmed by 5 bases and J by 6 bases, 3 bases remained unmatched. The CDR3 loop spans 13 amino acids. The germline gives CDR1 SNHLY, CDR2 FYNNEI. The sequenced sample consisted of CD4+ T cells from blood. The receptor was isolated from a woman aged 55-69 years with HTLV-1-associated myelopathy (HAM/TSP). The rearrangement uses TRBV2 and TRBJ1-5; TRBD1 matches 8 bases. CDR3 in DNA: TGTGCCAGCAGTATGACAGGGGTTCAGCCCCAGCATTTT. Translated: CASSMTGVQPQHF.